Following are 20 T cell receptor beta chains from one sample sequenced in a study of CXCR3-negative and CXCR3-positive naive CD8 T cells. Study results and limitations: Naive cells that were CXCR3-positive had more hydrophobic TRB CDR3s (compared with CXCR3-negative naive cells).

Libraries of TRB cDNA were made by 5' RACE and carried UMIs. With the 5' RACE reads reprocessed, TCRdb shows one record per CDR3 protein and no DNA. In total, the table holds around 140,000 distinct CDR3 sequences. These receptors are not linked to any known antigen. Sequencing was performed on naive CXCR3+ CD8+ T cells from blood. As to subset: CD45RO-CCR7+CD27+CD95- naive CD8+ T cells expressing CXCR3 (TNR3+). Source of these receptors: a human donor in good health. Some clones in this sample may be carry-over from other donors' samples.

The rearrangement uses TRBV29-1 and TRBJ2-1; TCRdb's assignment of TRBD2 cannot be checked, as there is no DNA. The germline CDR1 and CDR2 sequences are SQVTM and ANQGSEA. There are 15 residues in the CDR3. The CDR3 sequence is CSVEGRSGSINEQFF.

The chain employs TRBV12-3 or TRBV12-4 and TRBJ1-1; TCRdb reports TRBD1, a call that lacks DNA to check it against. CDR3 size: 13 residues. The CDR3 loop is CASSGTVNTEAFF.

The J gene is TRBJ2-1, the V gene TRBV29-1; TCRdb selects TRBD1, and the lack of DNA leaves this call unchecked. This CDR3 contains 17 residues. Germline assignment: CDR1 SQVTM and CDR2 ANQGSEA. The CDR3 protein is CSVEDPRGESSYNEQFF.

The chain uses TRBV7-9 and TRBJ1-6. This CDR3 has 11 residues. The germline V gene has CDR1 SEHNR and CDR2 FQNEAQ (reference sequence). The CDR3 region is CASSIESPLHF.

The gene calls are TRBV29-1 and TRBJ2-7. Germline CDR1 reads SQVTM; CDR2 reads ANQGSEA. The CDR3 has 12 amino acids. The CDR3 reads CSVVRSSYEQYF.

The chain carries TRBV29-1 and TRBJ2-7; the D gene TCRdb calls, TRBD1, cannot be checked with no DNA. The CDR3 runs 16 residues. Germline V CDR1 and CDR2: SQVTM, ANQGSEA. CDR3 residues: CSVISQGAPLALEQYF.

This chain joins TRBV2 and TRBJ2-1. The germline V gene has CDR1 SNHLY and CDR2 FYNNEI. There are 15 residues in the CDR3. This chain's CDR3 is CASSERLRPYAEQFF.

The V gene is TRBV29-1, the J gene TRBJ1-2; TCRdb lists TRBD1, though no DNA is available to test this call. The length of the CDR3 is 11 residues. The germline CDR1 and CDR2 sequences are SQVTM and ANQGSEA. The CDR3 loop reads CSVPTANGYTF.

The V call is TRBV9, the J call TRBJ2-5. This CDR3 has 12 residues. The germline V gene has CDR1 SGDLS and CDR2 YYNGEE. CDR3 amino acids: CASSVVQETQYF. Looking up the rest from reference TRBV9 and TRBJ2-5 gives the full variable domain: DSGVTQTPKHLITATGQRVTLRCSPRSGDLSVYWYQQSLDQGLQFLIQYYNGEERAKGNILERFSAQQFPDLHSELNLSSLELGDSALYFCASSVVQETQYFGPGTRLLVL.

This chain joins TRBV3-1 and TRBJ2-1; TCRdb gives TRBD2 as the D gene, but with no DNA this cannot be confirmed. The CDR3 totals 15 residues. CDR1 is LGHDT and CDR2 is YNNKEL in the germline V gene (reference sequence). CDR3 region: CASSLLAGVGAEQFF.

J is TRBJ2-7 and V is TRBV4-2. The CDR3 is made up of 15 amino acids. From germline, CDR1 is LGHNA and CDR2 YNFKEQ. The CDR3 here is CASSQDIGSPYEQYF.

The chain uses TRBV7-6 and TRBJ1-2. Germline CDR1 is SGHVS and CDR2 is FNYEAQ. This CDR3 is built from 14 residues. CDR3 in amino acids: CASSPAGEGYGYTF. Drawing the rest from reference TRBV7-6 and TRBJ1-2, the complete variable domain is GAGVSQSPRYKVTKRGQDVALRCDPISGHVSLYWYRQALGQGPEFLTYFNYEAQQDKSGLPNDRFSAERPEGSISTLTIQRTEQRDSAMYRCASSPAGEGYGYTFGSGTRLTVV.

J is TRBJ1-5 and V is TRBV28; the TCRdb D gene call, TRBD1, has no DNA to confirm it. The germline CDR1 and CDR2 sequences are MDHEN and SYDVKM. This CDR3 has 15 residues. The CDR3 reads CASSLRVYGNQPQHF.

CDR3 region: CASSRGLALRSEQFF. The chain recombines TRBV28 with TRBJ2-1; as DNA is missing, the TRBD2 call by TCRdb cannot be tested. CDR3 length: 15 amino acids. In germline, CDR1 is MDHEN, CDR2 SYDVKM.

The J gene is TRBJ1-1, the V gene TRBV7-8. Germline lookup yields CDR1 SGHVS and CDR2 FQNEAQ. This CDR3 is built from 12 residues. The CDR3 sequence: CASSFLGSEAFF. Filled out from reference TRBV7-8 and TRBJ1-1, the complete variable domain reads GAGVSQSPRYKVAKRGQDVALRCDPISGHVSLFWYQQALGQGPEFLTYFQNEAQLDKSGLPSDRFFAERPEGSVSTLKIQRTQQEDSAVYLCASSFLGSEAFFGQGTRLTVV.

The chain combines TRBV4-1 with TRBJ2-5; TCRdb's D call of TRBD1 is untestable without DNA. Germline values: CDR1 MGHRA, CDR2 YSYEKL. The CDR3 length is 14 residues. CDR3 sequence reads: CASSRDRGQETQYF.

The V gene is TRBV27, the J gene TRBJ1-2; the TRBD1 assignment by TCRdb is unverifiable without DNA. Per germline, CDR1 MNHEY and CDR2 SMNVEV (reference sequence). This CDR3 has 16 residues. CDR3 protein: CASSPLPGRQDYGYTF.

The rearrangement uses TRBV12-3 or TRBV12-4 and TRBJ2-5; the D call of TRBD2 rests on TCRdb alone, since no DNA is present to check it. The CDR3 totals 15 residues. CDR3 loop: CASSPGLAGKETQYF.

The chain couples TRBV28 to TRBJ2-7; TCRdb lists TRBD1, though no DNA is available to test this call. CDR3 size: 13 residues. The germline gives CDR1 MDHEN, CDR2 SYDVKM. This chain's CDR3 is CASRPPSSYEQYF.

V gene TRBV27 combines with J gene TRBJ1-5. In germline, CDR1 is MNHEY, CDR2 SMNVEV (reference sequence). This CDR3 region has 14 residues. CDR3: CASSLSGWDQPQHF.